A selection of T cell receptor beta chains follows, all from one sample in a study of blood T cell dynamics during melanoma immunotherapy. Using immunoSEQ multiplex PCR, the repertoire was profiled, and TCRdb retains in-frame clones only, with some absent. The profile shows under 15,000 clones, less than 85% of them singletons. The sample consisted of blood, taken from a patient treated with checkpoint blockade. Receptors were obtained from a human donor with melanoma. The CDR3 runs from the conserved cysteine through the conserved F or W. A D gene is named only where the DNA matches it firmly. The size entry is marked missing in some rows and otherwise reads once, few, many or a size class.

d_call: NA; j_call: TRBJ1-6; clone_size: NA; v_call: TRBV19; cdr3_aa: CASSILGAENSPLHF; cdr3_nt: TGTGCCAGTAGTATTTTGGGGGCTGAGAATTCACCCCTCCACTTT
d_call: NA; j_call: TRBJ1-3; clone_size: few; v_call: TRBV27; cdr3_aa: CASSFRSAASGNTIYF; cdr3_nt: TGTGCCAGCAGTTTCCGGTCGGCAGCCTCTGGAAACACCATATATTTT
d_call: NA; j_call: TRBJ2-1; clone_size: NA; v_call: TRBV5-8; cdr3_aa: CASSLGLDYNEQFF; cdr3_nt: TGTGCCAGCAGCTTGGGACTAGACTACAATGAGCAGTTCTTC
d_call: NA; j_call: TRBJ1-5; clone_size: NA; v_call: TRBV19; cdr3_aa: CASSYSNQPQHF; cdr3_nt: TGTGCCAGTTCCTACAGCAATCAGCCCCAGCATTTT
d_call: NA; j_call: TRBJ2-3; clone_size: NA; v_call: TRBV19; cdr3_aa: CASSLGTDTQYF; cdr3_nt: TGTGCCAGTAGTTTAGGGACAGATACGCAGTATTTT
d_call: NA; j_call: TRBJ2-1; clone_size: NA; v_call: TRBV25-1; cdr3_aa: CASSIYNEQFF; cdr3_nt: TGTGCCAGCAGCATCTACAATGAGCAGTTCTTC
d_call: NA; j_call: TRBJ2-1; clone_size: NA; v_call: TRBV7-9; cdr3_aa: CASSLGPRTGNEQFF; cdr3_nt: TGTGCCAGCAGCTTAGGGCCCAGGACGGGCAATGAGCAGTTCTTC
d_call: TRBD1; j_call: TRBJ1-2; clone_size: NA; v_call: TRBV5-1; cdr3_aa: CASSMGQGYGYTF; cdr3_nt: TGCGCCAGCAGCATGGGACAGGGCTATGGCTACACCTTC
d_call: TRBD1; j_call: TRBJ2-7; clone_size: NA; v_call: TRBV28; cdr3_aa: CASSPGTDYEQYF; cdr3_nt: TGTGCCAGCAGTCCTGGGACAGACTACGAGCAGTACTTC
d_call: NA; j_call: TRBJ2-5; clone_size: NA; v_call: TRBV7-2; cdr3_aa: CASSFNYGETQYF; cdr3_nt: TGTGCCAGCAGCTTTAACTATGGGGAGACCCAGTACTTC
d_call: NA; j_call: TRBJ2-7; clone_size: NA; v_call: TRBV29-1; cdr3_aa: CSVETGRGVSYEQYF; cdr3_nt: TGCAGCGTTGAAACGGGCAGGGGGGTCTCCTACGAGCAGTACTTC
d_call: NA; j_call: TRBJ2-5; clone_size: NA; v_call: TRBV11-2; cdr3_aa: CASSSPGIRETQYF; cdr3_nt: TGTGCCAGCAGCTCGCCTGGGATTCGGGAGACCCAGTACTTC
d_call: NA; j_call: TRBJ2-3; clone_size: NA; v_call: TRBV7-8; cdr3_aa: CASSLARGTTISVPQYF; cdr3_nt: TGTGCCAGCAGCTTAGCGCGGGGGACAACGATCTCGGTTCCGCAGTATTTT
d_call: TRBD2; j_call: TRBJ2-5; clone_size: once; v_call: TRBV19; cdr3_aa: CASSIPGGTQYF; cdr3_nt: TGTGCCAGTAGTATCCCGGGGGGGACCCAGTACTTC
d_call: NA; j_call: TRBJ2-3; clone_size: NA; v_call: TRBV5-4; cdr3_aa: CASSLDPHSTDTQYF; cdr3_nt: TGTGCCAGCAGCTTGGATCCCCACAGCACAGATACGCAGTATTTT
d_call: NA; j_call: TRBJ2-7; clone_size: NA; v_call: TRBV19; cdr3_aa: CASSPSGQSYEQYF; cdr3_nt: TGTGCCAGTAGTCCCTCCGGACAGAGTTACGAGCAGTACTTC
d_call: TRBD1; j_call: TRBJ1-3; clone_size: NA; v_call: TRBV2; cdr3_aa: CASSDQRQGSGNTIYF; cdr3_nt: TGTGCCAGCAGTGACCAGCGACAGGGTAGTGGAAACACCATATATTTT
d_call: NA; j_call: TRBJ2-2; clone_size: NA; v_call: TRBV5-1; cdr3_aa: CASSLVGTGELFF; cdr3_nt: TGCGCCAGCAGCTTGGTTGGCACCGGGGAGCTGTTTTTT
d_call: NA; j_call: TRBJ1-2; clone_size: NA; v_call: TRBV6-5; cdr3_aa: CASRRENSYYGYTF; cdr3_nt: TGTGCCAGCAGGAGGGAAAATTCGTACTATGGCTACACCTTC
d_call: NA; j_call: TRBJ2-5; clone_size: few; v_call: TRBV5-1; cdr3_aa: CASRRLAEVTQYF; cdr3_nt: TGCGCCAGCAGGAGACTCGCGGAGGTGACCCAGTACTTC
d_call: TRBD2; j_call: TRBJ2-7; clone_size: NA; v_call: TRBV11-3; cdr3_aa: CASSSTTSGRGEQYF; cdr3_nt: TGTGCCAGCAGCTCCACAACTAGCGGGAGAGGCGAGCAGTACTTC
d_call: TRBD2; j_call: TRBJ2-1; clone_size: NA; v_call: TRBV6-1; cdr3_aa: CAGGGRVNNEQFF; cdr3_nt: TGTGCCGGGGGGGGACGGGTGAACAATGAGCAGTTCTTC
d_call: NA; j_call: TRBJ2-7; clone_size: few; v_call: TRBV11-2; cdr3_aa: CASSALPTEQYF; cdr3_nt: TGTGCCAGCAGCGCCCTCCCCACCGAGCAGTACTTC
d_call: TRBD1; j_call: TRBJ1-5; clone_size: NA; v_call: TRBV28; cdr3_aa: CASSGGQGMYQPQHF; cdr3_nt: TGTGCCAGCAGTGGGGGACAGGGTATGTATCAGCCCCAGCATTTT
d_call: NA; j_call: TRBJ1-2; clone_size: NA; v_call: TRBV19; cdr3_aa: CASSNGGSGYGYTF; cdr3_nt: TGTGCCAGTAGTAATGGGGGAAGTGGCTATGGCTACACCTTC
d_call: NA; j_call: TRBJ2-6; clone_size: NA; v_call: TRBV9; cdr3_aa: CASSASFGANVLTF; cdr3_nt: TGTGCCAGCAGCGCATCCTTTGGGGCCAACGTCCTGACTTTC
d_call: NA; j_call: TRBJ1-1; clone_size: NA; v_call: TRBV4-2; cdr3_aa: CASSPQAGQDTEAFF; cdr3_nt: TGTGCCAGCAGCCCGCAAGCGGGGCAGGACACTGAAGCTTTCTTT
d_call: TRBD1; j_call: TRBJ1-2; clone_size: NA; v_call: TRBV27; cdr3_aa: CASRLQGTNGGYTF; cdr3_nt: TGTGCCAGCAGGTTACAGGGGACGAACGGTGGCTACACCTTC
d_call: NA; j_call: TRBJ1-2; clone_size: NA; v_call: TRBV5-6; cdr3_aa: CASSLDQVGGYTF; cdr3_nt: TGTGCCAGCAGCTTGGATCAGGTCGGTGGCTACACCTTC
d_call: NA; j_call: TRBJ2-3; clone_size: NA; v_call: TRBV12-5; cdr3_aa: CASGLGLPSTDTQYF; cdr3_nt: TGTGCTAGTGGTCTGGGGTTACCTAGCACAGATACGCAGTATTTT
d_call: TRBD2; j_call: TRBJ2-4; clone_size: NA; v_call: TRBV11-2; cdr3_aa: CASSFFTSGGDRAKNIQYF; cdr3_nt: TGTGCCAGCAGCTTTTTTACTAGCGGGGGGGATAGGGCCAAAAACATTCAGTACTTC
d_call: NA; j_call: TRBJ1-1; clone_size: NA; v_call: TRBV5-6; cdr3_aa: CASSLRDVAFF; cdr3_nt: TGTGCCAGCAGCTTGAGGGATGTAGCTTTCTTT
d_call: NA; j_call: TRBJ2-3; clone_size: NA; v_call: TRBV7-2; cdr3_aa: CASSFDGTSTDTQYF; cdr3_nt: TGTGCCAGCAGCTTTGACGGAACTAGCACAGATACGCAGTATTTT
d_call: TRBD2; j_call: TRBJ2-1; clone_size: NA; v_call: TRBV11-2; cdr3_aa: CASSPGTSLGEQFF; cdr3_nt: TGTGCCAGCAGCCCCGGGACTAGCCTAGGTGAGCAGTTCTTC
d_call: TRBD2; j_call: TRBJ2-7; clone_size: NA; v_call: TRBV7-9; cdr3_aa: CASSVQAGHSEQYF; cdr3_nt: TGTGCCAGCAGCGTGCAAGCGGGGCACAGCGAGCAGTACTTC